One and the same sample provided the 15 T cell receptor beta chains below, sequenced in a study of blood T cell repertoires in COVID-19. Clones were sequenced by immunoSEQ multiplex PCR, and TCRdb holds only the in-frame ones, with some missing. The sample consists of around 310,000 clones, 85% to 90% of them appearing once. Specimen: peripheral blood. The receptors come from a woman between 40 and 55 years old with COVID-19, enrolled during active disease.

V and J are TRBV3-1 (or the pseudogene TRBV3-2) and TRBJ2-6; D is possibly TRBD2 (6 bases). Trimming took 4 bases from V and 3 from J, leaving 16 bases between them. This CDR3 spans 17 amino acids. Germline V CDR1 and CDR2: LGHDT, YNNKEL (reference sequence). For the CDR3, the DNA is TGTGCCAGCAGCCCCTCGGCGGGAACTTATGGGGCCAACGTCCTGACTTTC. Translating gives CASSPSAGTYGANVLTF.

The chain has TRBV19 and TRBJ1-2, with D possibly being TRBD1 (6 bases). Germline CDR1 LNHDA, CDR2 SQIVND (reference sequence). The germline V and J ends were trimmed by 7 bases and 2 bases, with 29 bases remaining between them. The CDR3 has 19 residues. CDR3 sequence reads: CASTSQVGANYLWNYGYTF. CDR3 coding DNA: TGTGCCAGTACCTCTCAGGTGGGGGCGAACTATCTGTGGAACTATGGCTACACCTTC.

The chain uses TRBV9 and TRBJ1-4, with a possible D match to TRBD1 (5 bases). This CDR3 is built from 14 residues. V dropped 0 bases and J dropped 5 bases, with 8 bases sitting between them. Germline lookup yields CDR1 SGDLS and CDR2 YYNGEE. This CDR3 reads CASSVGQINEKLFF. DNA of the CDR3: TGTGCCAGCAGCGTAGGACAGATAAATGAAAAACTGTTTTTT.

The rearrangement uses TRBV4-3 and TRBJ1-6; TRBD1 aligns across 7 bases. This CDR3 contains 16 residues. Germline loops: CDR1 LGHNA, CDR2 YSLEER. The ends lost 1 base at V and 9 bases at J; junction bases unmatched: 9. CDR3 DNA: TGCGCCAGCAGCCAAGGAGGAGCGCGACAGGGTTCACCCCTCCACTTT. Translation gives CASSQGGARQGSPLHF.

The CDR3 bases are TGTGCCAGCAGCTTAAGGACAGGGGGGGCCAACGTCCTGACTTTC. It specifies CASSLRTGGANVLTF. The chain links TRBV7-2 to TRBJ2-6; 8 nucleotides align to TRBD1. J was trimmed by 4 bases and V by 2 bases; bases with no gene match: 1. The CDR3 is made up of 15 amino acids. Germline V gene data show CDR1 as SGHTA and CDR2 as FQGNSA.

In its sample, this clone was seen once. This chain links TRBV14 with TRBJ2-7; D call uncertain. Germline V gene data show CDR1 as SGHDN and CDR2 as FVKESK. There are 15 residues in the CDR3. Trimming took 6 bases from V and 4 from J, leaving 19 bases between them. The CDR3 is CASSRDEAYGYEQYF. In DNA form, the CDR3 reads TGTGCCAGCAGTCGAGACGAAGCGTACGGTTACGAGCAGTACTTC.

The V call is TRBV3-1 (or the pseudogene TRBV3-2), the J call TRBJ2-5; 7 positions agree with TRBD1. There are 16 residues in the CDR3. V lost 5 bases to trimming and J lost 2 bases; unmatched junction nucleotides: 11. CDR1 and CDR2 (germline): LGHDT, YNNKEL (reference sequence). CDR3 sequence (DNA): TGTGCCAGCAGCGATAGATCAAAGACAGGGCAAGAGACCCAGTACTTC. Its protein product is CASSDRSKTGQETQYF.

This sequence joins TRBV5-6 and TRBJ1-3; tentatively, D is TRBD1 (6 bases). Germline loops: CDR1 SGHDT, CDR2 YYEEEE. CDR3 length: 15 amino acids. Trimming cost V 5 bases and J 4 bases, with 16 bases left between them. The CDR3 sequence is CASRLQGLEGNTIYF. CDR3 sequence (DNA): TGTGCCAGCAGACTCCAGGGGCTGGAAGGAAACACCATATATTTT.

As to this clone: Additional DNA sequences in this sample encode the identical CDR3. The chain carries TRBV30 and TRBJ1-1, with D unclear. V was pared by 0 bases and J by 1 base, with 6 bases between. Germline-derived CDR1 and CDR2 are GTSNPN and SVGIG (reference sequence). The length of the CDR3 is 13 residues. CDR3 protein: CAWSVGGNTEAFF. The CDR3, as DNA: TGTGCCTGGAGTGTAGGAGGGAACACTGAAGCTTTCTTT.

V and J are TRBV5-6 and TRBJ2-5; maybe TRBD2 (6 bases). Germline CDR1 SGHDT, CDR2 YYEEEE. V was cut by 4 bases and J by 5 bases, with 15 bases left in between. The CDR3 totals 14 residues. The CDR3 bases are TGTGCCAGCAGCCCCGGGACTCTGCGGGAGACCCAGTACTTC. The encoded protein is CASSPGTLRETQYF.

As DNA, the CDR3 is TGTGCCTGGAGAGACAGGGACACTGAAGCTTTCTTT. Residues: CAWRDRDTEAFF. This rearrangement joins TRBV30 to TRBJ1-1; 7 positions agree with TRBD1. This CDR3 has 12 amino acids. Trimming cost V 3 bases and J 3 bases; bases outside gene matches: 1. The V gene's germline CDR1 is GTSNPN and CDR2 SVGIG (reference sequence).

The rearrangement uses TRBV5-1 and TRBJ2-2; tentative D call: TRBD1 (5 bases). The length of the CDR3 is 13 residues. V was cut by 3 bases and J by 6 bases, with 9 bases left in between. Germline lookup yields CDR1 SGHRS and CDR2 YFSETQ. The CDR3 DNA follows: TGCGCCAGCAGCTCCTCAGGGTCCGGGGAGCTGTTTTTT. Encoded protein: CASSSSGSGELFF. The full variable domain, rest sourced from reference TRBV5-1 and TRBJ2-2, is KAGVTQTPRYLIKTRGQQVTLSCSPISGHRSVSWYQQTPGQGLQFLFEYFSETQRNKGNFPGRFSGRQFSNSRSEMNVSTLELGDSALYLCASSSSGSGELFFGEGSRLTVL.

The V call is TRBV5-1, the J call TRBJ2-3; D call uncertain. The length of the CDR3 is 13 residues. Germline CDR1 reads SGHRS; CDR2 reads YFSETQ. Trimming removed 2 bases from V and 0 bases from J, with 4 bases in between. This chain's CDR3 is CASSFSSTDTQYF. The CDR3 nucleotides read TGCGCCAGCAGCTTCTCTAGCACAGATACGCAGTATTTT.

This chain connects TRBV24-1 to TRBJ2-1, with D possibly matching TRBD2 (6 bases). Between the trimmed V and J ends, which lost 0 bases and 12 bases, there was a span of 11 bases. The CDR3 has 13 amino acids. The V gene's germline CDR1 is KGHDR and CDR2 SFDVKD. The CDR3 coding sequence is TGTGCCACCAGTGATTTGTACGGGACTGTGCAGTTCTTC. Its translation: CATSDLYGTVQFF.

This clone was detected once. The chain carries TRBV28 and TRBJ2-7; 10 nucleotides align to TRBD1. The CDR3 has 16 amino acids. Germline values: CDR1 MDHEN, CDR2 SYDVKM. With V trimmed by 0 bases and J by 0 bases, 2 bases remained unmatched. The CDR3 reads CASSLWTGGISYEQYF. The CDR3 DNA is TGTGCCAGCAGTTTATGGACAGGGGGCATCTCCTACGAGCAGTACTTC. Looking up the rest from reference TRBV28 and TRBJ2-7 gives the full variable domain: DVKVTQSSRYLVKRTGEKVFLECVQDMDHENMFWYRQDPGLGLRLIYFSYDVKMKEKGDIPEGYSVSREKKERFSLILESASTNQTSMYLCASSLWTGGISYEQYFGPGTRLTVT.